Listed below are T cell receptor beta chains from one sample, sequenced in a study of T-cell reconstitution after alpha-beta-depleted transplantation in children. TCRdb redid the calling of the PCR reads with MiXCR, one entry per CDR3 protein. The sample consists of fewer than 750,000 distinct CDR3 sequences, over 20% of them appearing once. Material: PBMCs, obtained before TCRalphabeta/CD19-depleted stem cell transplant. The source is a boy under three years old with Wiskott-Aldrich syndrome, due to receive a stem cell transplant. Each CDR3 is given without its conserved first and last residue. D genes are given only for firm matches. Clone size appears in some rows only: once, few, many, or a class for an expanded clone.

v_call: TRBV5-1
d_call: TRBD1
j_call: TRBJ2-5
clone_size: few
cdr3_aa: ASSFTGGGFQETQY

v_call: TRBV18
d_call: .
j_call: TRBJ1-4
clone_size: .
cdr3_aa: ASSTYSTNEKLF

v_call: TRBV7-9
d_call: .
j_call: TRBJ2-1
clone_size: few
cdr3_aa: ASSPTSYSYNEQF

v_call: TRBV5-1
d_call: .
j_call: TRBJ1-3
clone_size: few
cdr3_aa: ASSPRDTDSGNTIY

v_call: TRBV27
d_call: .
j_call: TRBJ1-1
clone_size: few
cdr3_aa: ASYRTGYTEAF

v_call: TRBV11-2
d_call: TRBD1
j_call: TRBJ2-5
clone_size: few
cdr3_aa: ASSPGQGVQETQY

v_call: TRBV29-1
d_call: .
j_call: TRBJ2-7
clone_size: many
cdr3_aa: SVEDRNTSYEQY

v_call: TRBV20-1
d_call: .
j_call: TRBJ1-1
clone_size: few
cdr3_aa: SARDQEGGSTEAF

v_call: TRBV4-2
d_call: TRBD1
j_call: TRBJ2-7
clone_size: few
cdr3_aa: ASSQVRDRVEQY

v_call: TRBV20-1
d_call: TRBD2
j_call: TRBJ2-1
clone_size: .
cdr3_aa: ASGAYNEQF

v_call: TRBV18
d_call: .
j_call: TRBJ2-3
clone_size: .
cdr3_aa: ASSQYRDSAFYTDTQY

v_call: TRBV20-1
d_call: TRBD2
j_call: TRBJ2-7
clone_size: few
cdr3_aa: SATGGTSGEQY

v_call: TRBV6-1
d_call: .
j_call: TRBJ1-5
clone_size: .
cdr3_aa: ASSGPGQRQPQH

v_call: TRBV18
d_call: TRBD2
j_call: TRBJ2-3
clone_size: .
cdr3_aa: ASSPSVAGAVTDTQY

v_call: TRBV2
d_call: .
j_call: TRBJ1-3
clone_size: .
cdr3_aa: ASSEARSAGNTIY

v_call: TRBV6-2/TRBV6-3
d_call: .
j_call: TRBJ2-3
clone_size: .
cdr3_aa: ASPGLPTDTQY

v_call: TRBV5-1
d_call: .
j_call: TRBJ2-1
clone_size: few
cdr3_aa: ASKELPSYNEQF

v_call: TRBV27
d_call: TRBD1
j_call: TRBJ1-4
clone_size: few
cdr3_aa: ASSSRGLLEKLF

v_call: TRBV27
d_call: TRBD2
j_call: TRBJ2-3
clone_size: .
cdr3_aa: ASSFRSGTSGDTQY

v_call: TRBV29-1
d_call: .
j_call: TRBJ2-1
clone_size: few
cdr3_aa: SAKGTTPINEQF

v_call: TRBV4-1
d_call: .
j_call: TRBJ2-6
clone_size: .
cdr3_aa: ASSIRLRSGANVLT

v_call: TRBV10-1
d_call: .
j_call: TRBJ2-2
clone_size: few
cdr3_aa: ASSEDGTEITGELF

v_call: TRBV7-9
d_call: .
j_call: TRBJ2-1
clone_size: few
cdr3_aa: ASSPWGIASYNEQF

v_call: TRBV3-1
d_call: .
j_call: TRBJ1-2
clone_size: few
cdr3_aa: ASSTTGSGGYT

v_call: TRBV19
d_call: TRBD2
j_call: TRBJ2-7
clone_size: few
cdr3_aa: ASSDYGTSTYEQY

v_call: TRBV7-6
d_call: .
j_call: TRBJ2-5
clone_size: .
cdr3_aa: ASSQSSVETQY

v_call: TRBV5-5
d_call: .
j_call: TRBJ2-1
clone_size: .
cdr3_aa: ASTVTQVFEQF

v_call: TRBV12-3/TRBV12-4
d_call: .
j_call: TRBJ2-2
clone_size: .
cdr3_aa: ASSLLGGAGTGELF

v_call: TRBV12-3/TRBV12-4
d_call: TRBD2
j_call: TRBJ2-1
clone_size: few
cdr3_aa: ASRRGEAGGSYNEQF

v_call: TRBV5-1
d_call: .
j_call: TRBJ2-2
clone_size: .
cdr3_aa: ASSLEESGELF

v_call: TRBV2
d_call: TRBD1
j_call: TRBJ2-7
clone_size: few
cdr3_aa: ASSPGQGFGSSYEQY

v_call: TRBV20-1
d_call: TRBD1
j_call: TRBJ1-2
clone_size: few
cdr3_aa: SAIQGGGAPLYGYT

v_call: TRBV3-1
d_call: .
j_call: TRBJ2-7
clone_size: .
cdr3_aa: ASSQANCEQY

v_call: TRBV12-3/TRBV12-4
d_call: .
j_call: TRBJ1-1
clone_size: .
cdr3_aa: ASSWGPRDVAF

v_call: TRBV15
d_call: .
j_call: TRBJ2-7
clone_size: .
cdr3_aa: ATSRDQGSYEQY

v_call: TRBV29-1
d_call: .
j_call: TRBJ2-1
clone_size: .
cdr3_aa: SVGAHSYNEQF

v_call: TRBV5-1
d_call: .
j_call: TRBJ2-3
clone_size: .
cdr3_aa: ASRGTPSTDTQY

v_call: TRBV9
d_call: .
j_call: TRBJ2-3
clone_size: .
cdr3_aa: ASSVRLVDTQY

v_call: TRBV5-1
d_call: TRBD1
j_call: TRBJ1-2
clone_size: .
cdr3_aa: ASSLEGTDNGYT

v_call: TRBV29-1
d_call: TRBD1
j_call: TRBJ2-5
clone_size: few
cdr3_aa: SVAGTGEETQY

v_call: TRBV7-9
d_call: .
j_call: TRBJ1-2
clone_size: many
cdr3_aa: ASSPLRQFTTGYT

v_call: TRBV7-9
d_call: .
j_call: TRBJ1-2
clone_size: .
cdr3_aa: ASSLSGTYGYT

v_call: TRBV11-2
d_call: .
j_call: TRBJ2-1
clone_size: .
cdr3_aa: ASSQTSGEQF

v_call: TRBV10-2
d_call: TRBD1
j_call: TRBJ1-6
clone_size: once
cdr3_aa: ASRGPGQGNSPLH

v_call: TRBV18
d_call: .
j_call: TRBJ1-4
clone_size: once
cdr3_aa: ASSPFSTSSNEKLF

v_call: TRBV12-3/TRBV12-4
d_call: TRBD2
j_call: TRBJ2-1
clone_size: .
cdr3_aa: ASSLLGLAGSSYNEQF

v_call: TRBV7-3
d_call: .
j_call: TRBJ2-3
clone_size: few
cdr3_aa: ASSPRKHGGGLNTDTQY

v_call: TRBV20-1
d_call: TRBD2
j_call: TRBJ2-2
clone_size: .
cdr3_aa: SASLLAGDPPGELF

v_call: TRBV7-8
d_call: .
j_call: TRBJ2-2
clone_size: .
cdr3_aa: ASSLEGGRRGTGELF

v_call: TRBV20-1
d_call: .
j_call: TRBJ1-2
clone_size: once
cdr3_aa: SARDLDYGYT

v_call: TRBV5-1
d_call: .
j_call: TRBJ2-3
clone_size: .
cdr3_aa: ASSIGPDTQY

v_call: TRBV12-3/TRBV12-4
d_call: .
j_call: TRBJ2-5
clone_size: .
cdr3_aa: ASSFRGTFYQETQY

v_call: TRBV7-8
d_call: TRBD2
j_call: TRBJ2-1
clone_size: few
cdr3_aa: ASSSGLAGGIVGNEQF